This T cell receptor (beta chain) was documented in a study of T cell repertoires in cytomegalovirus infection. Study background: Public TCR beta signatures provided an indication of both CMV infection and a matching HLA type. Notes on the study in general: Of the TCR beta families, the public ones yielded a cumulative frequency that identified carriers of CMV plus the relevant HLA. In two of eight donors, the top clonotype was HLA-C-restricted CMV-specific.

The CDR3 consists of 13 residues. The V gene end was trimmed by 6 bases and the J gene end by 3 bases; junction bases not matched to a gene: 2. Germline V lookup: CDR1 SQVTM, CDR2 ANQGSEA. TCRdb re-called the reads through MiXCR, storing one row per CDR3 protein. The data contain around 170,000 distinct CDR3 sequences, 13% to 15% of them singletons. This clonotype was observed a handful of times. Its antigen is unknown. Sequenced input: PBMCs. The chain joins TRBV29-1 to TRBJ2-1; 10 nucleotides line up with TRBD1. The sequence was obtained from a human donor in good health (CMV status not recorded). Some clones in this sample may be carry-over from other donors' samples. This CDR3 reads CSVRTGGYNEQFF. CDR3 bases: TGCAGCGTGAGGACAGGGGGCTACAATGAGCAGTTCTTC.